Described below is a single T cell receptor beta chain sequence and its context. Its antigen is still unknown. The data were taken from a study of CD8+ T cells in alopecia areata. Findings of the study overall: TCR sharing across patients was less clear than in mice, possibly HLA-related.

Reverse transcription of extracted RNA yielded cDNA, which provided the sequencing template. TCRdb's table, derived via immunoSEQ multiplex PCR, lists solely in-frame clones and lacks some. The repertoire includes about 140,000 clones, roughly 46% of them detected once, and about 1% sits in the top ten. Sampling of alopecia areata patients yielded lesional scalp punch biopsies as well as peripheral blood. The clonotype was recovered from a human donor with alopecia areata. The specimen was CD4+ T cells sorted from blood, collected at week 0.

The CDR3 spells CASSLRGSTSGGGEQYF. CDR3 coding DNA: TGTGCCAGCAGCTTACGAGGGTCGACTAGCGGGGGTGGGGAGCAGTACTTC. This sequence joins TRBV7-2 and TRBJ2-7, with 12 nucleotides matching TRBD2. J gave up 7 bases and V 2 bases, and 12 bases lay outside the gene matches. Per the germline V gene, CDR1 is SGHTA and CDR2 is FQGNSA. CDR3 length: 17 amino acids. The complete variable domain, with remaining parts taken from reference TRBV7-2 and TRBJ2-7, reads GAGVSQSPSNKVTEKGKDVELRCDPISGHTALYWYRQSLGQGLEFLIYFQGNSAPDKSGLPSDRFSAERTGGSVSTLTIQRTQQEDSAVYLCASSLRGSTSGGGEQYFGPGTRLTVT.